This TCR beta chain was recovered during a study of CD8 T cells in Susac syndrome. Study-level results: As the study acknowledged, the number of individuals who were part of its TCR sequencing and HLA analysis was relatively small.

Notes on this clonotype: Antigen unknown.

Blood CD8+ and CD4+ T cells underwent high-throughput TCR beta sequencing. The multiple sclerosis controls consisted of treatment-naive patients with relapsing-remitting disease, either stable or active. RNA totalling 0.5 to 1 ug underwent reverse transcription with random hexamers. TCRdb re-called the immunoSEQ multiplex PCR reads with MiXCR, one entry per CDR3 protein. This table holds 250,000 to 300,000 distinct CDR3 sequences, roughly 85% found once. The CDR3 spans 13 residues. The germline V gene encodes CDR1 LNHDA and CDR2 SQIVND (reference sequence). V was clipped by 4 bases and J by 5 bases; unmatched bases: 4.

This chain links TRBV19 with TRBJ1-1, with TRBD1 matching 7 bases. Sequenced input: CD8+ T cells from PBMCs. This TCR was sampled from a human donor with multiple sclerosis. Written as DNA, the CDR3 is TGTGCCAGTAGTACAGGGGGGGAGACTGAAGCTTTCTTT. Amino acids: CASSTGGETEAFF.